A selection of T cell receptor beta chains follows, all from one sample in a study of blood T cell repertoires in COVID-19. Measured with immunoSEQ multiplex PCR; TCRdb has only the in-frame clones, and not every one. The data hold 300,000 to 450,000 clones, with about 87% observed a single time. The sample was PBMCs or T cells enriched from blood (not recorded which). These receptors were collected from a young man who had recovered from COVID-19. CDR3s leave out the opening cysteine and the closing phenylalanine or tryptophan.

TRBV7-2	TRBJ1-5	ASSLVENQPQH
TRBV6-5	TRBJ1-3	ASSYGGGGYGNTIY
TRBV28	TRBJ1-1	ASSPGDRTNTEAF
TRBV25-1	TRBJ1-6	ASRGQGDSPLH
TRBV9	TRBJ2-6	ASSVGEGSGANVLT
TRBV12-5	TRBJ1-5	ASGRDWQPQH
TRBV4-1	TRBJ1-6	ASSQVVSGASSYNSPLH
TRBV14	TRBJ2-3	ASSRLDLSTDTQY
TRBV10-3	TRBJ2-5	AISGLGSTKETQY
TRBV9	TRBJ2-1	ASSEGDLGVGEQF
TRBV7-2	TRBJ2-5	ASSSARGETQY
TRBV5-4	TRBJ2-2	ASSNSGELF
TRBV15	TRBJ1-5	ATSRDRNSNQPQH
TRBV3-1/TRBV3-2	TRBJ2-7	ASSQVAQGTYEQY
TRBV3-1/TRBV3-2	TRBJ1-2	AAALTTGNGYT
TRBV10-1	TRBJ2-2	ASSEWAGLTGELF
TRBV18	TRBJ2-1	ASLTGGRRMDEQF
TRBV18	TRBJ1-1	ASSPPSGLGAF
TRBV4-1	TRBJ1-2	ASSQGGKGPAYEGYT
TRBV9	TRBJ1-1	ASSLSQGEAF
TRBV10-3	TRBJ2-7	AIRTGTGVYEQY
TRBV9	TRBJ2-2	ASSVVPGGGGELF
TRBV19	TRBJ1-2	ASTRGQPPYGYT
TRBV9	TRBJ2-5	ASSSGEVFGTQY
TRBV6-2/TRBV6-3	TRBJ1-2	ASSPGGAYGYT
TRBV29-1	TRBJ2-1	SVQVGQGEQF
TRBV5-1	TRBJ1-2	ASSLPMGGDGYT
TRBV20-1	TRBJ2-5	SKTIQETQY
TRBV16	TRBJ1-1	ASSLERGNTEAF
TRBV6-2/TRBV6-3	TRBJ1-1	ASSYGGLTTEAF
TRBV3-1/TRBV3-2	TRBJ1-1	ASSLGTVNTEAF
TRBV6-5	TRBJ1-2	ASSSQGRLRGYT
TRBV27	TRBJ1-1	ASSPIAMNTEAF
TRBV27	TRBJ1-3	ASSSLHYRDPSIY
TRBV6-5	TRBJ1-2	ASSYSRLDGYT
TRBV19	TRBJ1-3	ASIHRAGNTIY
TRBV4-1	TRBJ2-7	ASSHLDRVVDEQY
TRBV5-1	TRBJ1-2	ASSGTGEKGYT
TRBV30	TRBJ1-4	AWRRISTNEKLF
TRBV4-1	TRBJ1-3	ASSSGRVVGGNTIY
TRBV14	TRBJ1-1	ASSPGGRGLLNTEAF
TRBV9	TRBJ1-2	ASSSWDTLNYGYT
TRBV11-2	TRBJ2-1	ATSAGGEQF
TRBV11-3	TRBJ2-2	ASSAWTETQTGELF
TRBV19	TRBJ2-6	ASSTGGLGANVLT
TRBV5-8	TRBJ1-4	ASSVQGTATNEKLF
TRBV6-2/TRBV6-3	TRBJ2-2	ASSYHTGTTGELF
TRBV27	TRBJ1-5	ASSLTGKGYQPQH
TRBV30	TRBJ1-2	AWGRYGYT
TRBV19	TRBJ2-1	ASSISGGGIGYNEQF
TRBV5-6	TRBJ1-2	ASSPSGGHLYGYT
TRBV2	TRBJ1-6	ASIDRLRAGDSPLH
TRBV4-2	TRBJ1-3	ASSQDLGVRSGNTIY
TRBV11-2	TRBJ1-1	ASSLGRRTGGVSNTEAF
TRBV30	TRBJ1-3	AWGHSGNTIY